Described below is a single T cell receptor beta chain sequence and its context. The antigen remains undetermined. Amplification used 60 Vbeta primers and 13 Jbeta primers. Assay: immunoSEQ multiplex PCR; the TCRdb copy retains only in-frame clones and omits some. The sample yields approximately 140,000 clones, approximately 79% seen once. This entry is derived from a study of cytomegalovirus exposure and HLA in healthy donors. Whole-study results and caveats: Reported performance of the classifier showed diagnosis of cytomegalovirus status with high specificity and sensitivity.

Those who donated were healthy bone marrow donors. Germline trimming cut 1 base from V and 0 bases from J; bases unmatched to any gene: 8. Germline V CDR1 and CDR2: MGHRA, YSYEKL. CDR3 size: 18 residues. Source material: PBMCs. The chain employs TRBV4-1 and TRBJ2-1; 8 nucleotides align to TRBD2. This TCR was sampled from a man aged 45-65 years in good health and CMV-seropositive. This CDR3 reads CASSQAELAVSSYNEQFF. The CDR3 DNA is TGCGCCAGCAGCCAAGCGGAACTAGCGGTAAGCTCCTACAATGAGCAGTTCTTC.